This T cell receptor (beta chain) originates from a study of blood T cells in healthy people across ages. Next came a second PCR, run for roughly 6 to 11 cycles, which used a sample-barcoded 5' primer along with a J-beta primer mix. Tags on each cDNA molecule came from a template-switch adaptor with 12 random nucleotides. TCRdb redid the calling of the 5' RACE reads with MiXCR, one entry per CDR3 protein. There are 1.5 million to 2 million distinct CDR3 sequences in the sample; around 50% occur only once, and about 2.1% lies in the top ten. The study's findings and limits: The study found more naive CD4+ cells and higher diversity in long-lived than aged donors.

Of note for this clonotype: The antigen remains unidentified.

The CDR3 length is 16 residues. With 5 bases clipped from V and 3 bases from J, the junction kept 8 bases outside the gene matches. Germline V gives CDR1 SGHTA, CDR2 FQGNSA. This sequence joins TRBV7-2 and TRBJ1-5; 9 nucleotides line up with TRBD1. This receptor was identified in a woman aged 40 to 55 in good health. Sample: blood. The CDR3 DNA reads as TGTGCCAGCAGCACGACAGGGGGTTTCTCCAATCAGCCCCAGCATTTT. Translation gives CASSTTGGFSNQPQHF.